This T cell receptor (beta chain) originates from a study of long-term antiretroviral therapy in people with HIV. Points from the study as a whole: ART adherence was not documented, and neither viral resistance nor therapy changes had any data.

There are 12 residues in the CDR3. Trimming removed 1 base from V and 10 bases from J, with 8 bases in between. Germline V gene sequence: CDR1 SGHTA, CDR2 FQGNSA. Investigators performed immunoSEQ version v3.0 at survey level. TCRdb's copy holds only in-frame clones and misses some; the assay was immunoSEQ multiplex PCR. There are around 37,000 clones in the sample; 75% to 85% occur only once, and 3.5% to 5.5% lies in the top ten. As for this clone: Its antigen is unidentified.

This clonotype originated in a man between 18 and 35 years old with HIV. This chain uses TRBV7-2 with TRBJ2-1, with unresolved D. Here the sequenced sample was unsorted PBMCs, taken roughly 3.5 years after starting antiretroviral therapy. CDR3 in amino acids: CASSLGPQEQFF. CDR3 bases: TGTGCCAGCAGCTTAGGGCCTCAAGAGCAGTTCTTC.